A few counts support the clone carrying this TCR beta chain. Its target is not known. A second PCR of roughly 7 to 11 cycles used a sample-barcoded 5' primer and a J-beta primer mix. A single record per CDR3 protein comes from TCRdb applying MiXCR to the 5' RACE reads. The sample lists 1.5 million to 2 million distinct CDR3 sequences, around half seen once, with less than 2.5% in the top ten. This sample is drawn from a study of blood T cells in healthy people across ages. Study-wide context: The capture of about one barcoded beta molecule per two T cells was achieved by template switching. Points from the study as a whole: Diversity of TCR beta correlated strongly with naive T cell percentage. When set beside aged donors, long-lived donors presented more naive CD4+ cells and higher diversity. Significant beta diversity loss was already apparent by age approximately 40, declining roughly linearly.

The receptor was isolated from a woman between 40 and 50 years old in good health. The sample was blood.

CDR3 residues: CASSLDGGHNSPLHF. CDR3 coding DNA: TGTGCCAGCAGCTTAGACGGGGGCCATAATTCACCCCTCCACTTT. The genes are TRBV7-2 and TRBJ1-6, with D possibly being TRBD1 (6 bases). Germline lookup yields CDR1 SGHTA and CDR2 FQGNSA. V lost 1 base, J lost 5 bases, and 9 bases lay in between. CDR3 size: 15 residues.